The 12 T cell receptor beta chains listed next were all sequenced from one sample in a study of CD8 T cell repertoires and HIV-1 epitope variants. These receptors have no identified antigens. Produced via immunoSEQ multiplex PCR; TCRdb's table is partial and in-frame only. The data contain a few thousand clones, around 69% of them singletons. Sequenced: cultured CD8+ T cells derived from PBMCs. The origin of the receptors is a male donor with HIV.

The CDR3 region is CASSSTMTGDYEQYF. DNA for the CDR3: TGTGCCAGCAGCTCCACGATGACAGGAGACTACGAGCAGTACTTC. This sequence joins TRBV9 and TRBJ2-7; the D gene is possibly TRBD1 (6 bases). Germline V gene lookup returns CDR1 SGDLS and CDR2 YYNGEE. The CDR3 is made up of 15 amino acids. Trimming pared 4 bases from V and 3 bases from J, leaving 17 bases between.

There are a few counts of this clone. The CDR3 loop reads CASSEGGDKAEKLFF. DNA for the CDR3: TGTGCCAGCAGCGAGGGGGGTGACAAAGCAGAAAAACTGTTTTTT. The chain recombines TRBV9 with TRBJ1-4, with D possibly being TRBD1 (6 bases). Germline CDR1 reads SGDLS; CDR2 reads YYNGEE. The CDR3 spans 15 residues. With 3 bases removed from V and 8 bases from J, the gap between germline ends came to 17 bases.

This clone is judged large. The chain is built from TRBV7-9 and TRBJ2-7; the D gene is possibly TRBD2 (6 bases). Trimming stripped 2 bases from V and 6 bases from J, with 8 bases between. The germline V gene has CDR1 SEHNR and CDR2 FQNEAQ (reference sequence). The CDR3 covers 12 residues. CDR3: CASSLRAGEQYF. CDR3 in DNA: TGTGCCAGCAGCTTACGAGCGGGCGAGCAGTACTTC.

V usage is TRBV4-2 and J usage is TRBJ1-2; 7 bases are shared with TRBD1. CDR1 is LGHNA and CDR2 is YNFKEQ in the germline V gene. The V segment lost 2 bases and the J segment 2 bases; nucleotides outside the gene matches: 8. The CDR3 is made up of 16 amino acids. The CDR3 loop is CASSQPPGTANYGYTF. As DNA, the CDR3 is TGTGCCAGCAGCCAACCCCCCGGGACAGCAAACTATGGCTACACCTTC.

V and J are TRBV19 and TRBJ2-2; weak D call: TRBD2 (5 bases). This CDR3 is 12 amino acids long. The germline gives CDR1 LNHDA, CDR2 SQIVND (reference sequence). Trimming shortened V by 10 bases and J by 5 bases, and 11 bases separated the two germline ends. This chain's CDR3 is CATPRGTGELFF. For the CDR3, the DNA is TGTGCCACCCCACGCGGGACCGGGGAGCTGTTTTTT.

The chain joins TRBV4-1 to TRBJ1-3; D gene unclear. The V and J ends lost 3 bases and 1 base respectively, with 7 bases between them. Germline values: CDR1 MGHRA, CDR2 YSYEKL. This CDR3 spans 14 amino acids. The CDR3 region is CASSQLGSGNTIYF. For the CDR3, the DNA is TGCGCCAGCAGCCAGTTAGGTTCTGGAAACACCATATATTTT.

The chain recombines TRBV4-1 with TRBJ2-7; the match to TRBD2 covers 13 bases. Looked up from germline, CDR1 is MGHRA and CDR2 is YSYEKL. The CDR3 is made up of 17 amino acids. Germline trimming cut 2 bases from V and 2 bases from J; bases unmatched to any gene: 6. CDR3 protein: CASSQFGTSGAPYEQYF. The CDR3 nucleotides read TGCGCCAGCAGCCAATTCGGGACTAGCGGGGCCCCCTACGAGCAGTACTTC.

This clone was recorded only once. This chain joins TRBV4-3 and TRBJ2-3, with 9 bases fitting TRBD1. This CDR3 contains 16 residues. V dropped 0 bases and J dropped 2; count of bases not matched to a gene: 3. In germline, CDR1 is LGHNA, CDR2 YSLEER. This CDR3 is CASSQDRQGVTDTQYF. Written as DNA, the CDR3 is TGCGCCAGCAGCCAAGATCGACAGGGGGTCACAGATACGCAGTATTTT.

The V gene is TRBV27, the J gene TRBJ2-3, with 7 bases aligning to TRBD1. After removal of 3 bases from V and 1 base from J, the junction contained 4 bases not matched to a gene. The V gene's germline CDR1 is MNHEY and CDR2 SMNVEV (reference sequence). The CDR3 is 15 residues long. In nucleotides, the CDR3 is TGTGCCAGCAGTTTCACGACAGGGCGCACAGATACGCAGTATTTT. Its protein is CASSFTTGRTDTQYF.

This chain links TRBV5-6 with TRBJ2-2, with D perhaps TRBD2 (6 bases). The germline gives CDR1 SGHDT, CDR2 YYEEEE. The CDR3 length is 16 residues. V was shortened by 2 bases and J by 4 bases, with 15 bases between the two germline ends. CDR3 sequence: CASSFEPWEATGELFF. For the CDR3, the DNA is TGTGCCAGCAGCTTCGAACCGTGGGAGGCCACCGGGGAGCTGTTTTTT.

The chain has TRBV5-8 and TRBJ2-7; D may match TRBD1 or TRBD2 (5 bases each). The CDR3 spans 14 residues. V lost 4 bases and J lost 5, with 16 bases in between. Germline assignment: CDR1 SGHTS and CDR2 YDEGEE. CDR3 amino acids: CASSPTGGRDEQYF. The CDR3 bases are TGTGCCAGCAGCCCTACAGGCGGGCGGGACGAGCAGTACTTC.

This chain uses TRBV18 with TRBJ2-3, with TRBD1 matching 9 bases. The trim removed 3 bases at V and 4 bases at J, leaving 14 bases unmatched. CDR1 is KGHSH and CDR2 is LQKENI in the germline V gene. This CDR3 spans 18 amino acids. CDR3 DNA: TGTGCCAGCTCACCTGCGGGAGAACAGGGGGCGTTCGCAGATACGCAGTATTTT. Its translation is CASSPAGEQGAFADTQYF.